These 17 T cell receptor beta chains originate from one sample sequenced in a study of blood T cell repertoires in COVID-19. The method was immunoSEQ multiplex PCR; TCRdb's version includes in-frame clones alone and lacks a portion of them. The sample consists of about 150,000 clones, approximately 91% of them appearing once. Sequenced material: peripheral blood. These TCRs come from a man aged 45-60 years with acute or convalescent COVID-19.

V usage is TRBV5-1 and J usage is TRBJ1-2; TRBD1 matches at 9 bases. The V gene end was trimmed by 4 bases and the J gene end by 8 bases; junction bases not matched to a gene: 12. Germline-derived CDR1 and CDR2 are SGHRS and YFSETQ. The CDR3 runs 15 residues. The CDR3: CASSGGTGLTRGYTF. CDR3 coding DNA: TGCGCCAGCAGCGGGGGGACAGGGCTAACCCGGGGCTACACCTTC.

The genes are TRBV27 and TRBJ2-2, with a weak D call TRBD2 (6 bases). Looked up from germline, CDR1 is MNHEY and CDR2 is SMNVEV (reference sequence). The CDR3 loop spans 14 amino acids. Trimming removed 7 bases at V and 5 bases at J, with 14 bases between. CDR3 loop: CASTTAAGTGELFF. DNA of the CDR3: TGTGCCAGCACCACCGCCGCGGGAACCGGGGAGCTGTTTTTT.

V and J are TRBV25-1 and TRBJ1-1, with D maybe TRBD1 (5 bases). The CDR3 runs to 13 residues. CDR1 is MGHDK and CDR2 is SYGVNS in the germline V gene. Deletions cut 6 bases from V and 3 bases from J, with 11 bases between. The CDR3 sequence: CASSARGDTEAFF. The CDR3 region has the DNA TGTGCCAGCAGCGCTCGGGGGGACACTGAAGCTTTCTTT.

The rearrangement links TRBV19 to TRBJ1-3; 8 bases line up with TRBD1. The ends lost 5 bases at V and 4 bases at J; junction bases unmatched: 7. Germline-derived CDR1 and CDR2 are LNHDA and SQIVND (reference sequence). The length of the CDR3 is 15 residues. CDR3 in amino acids: CASSARTGFGNTIYF. The CDR3 DNA follows: TGTGCCAGTAGTGCAAGGACAGGGTTCGGAAACACCATATATTTT.

The chain carries TRBV5-1 and TRBJ2-5; D remains ambiguous. Trimming removed 1 base at V and 2 bases at J, with 12 bases between. CDR1 is SGHRS, CDR2 YFSETQ, per germline. There are 15 residues in the CDR3. CDR3 DNA: TGCGCCAGCAGCTTGAGACCGTCGGAGCAAGAGACCCAGTACTTC. Its protein product is CASSLRPSEQETQYF.

The rearrangement links TRBV5-5 to TRBJ1-6, with 8 bases fitting TRBD1. The germline V gene encodes CDR1 SGHKS and CDR2 YYEKEE (reference sequence). The CDR3 has 15 amino acids. Trimming at V came to 0 bases and at J to 10 bases, leaving 6 bases not matched to a gene. The CDR3, as DNA: TGTGCCAGCAGCTTGGGGACAGGGAGAAACTCACCCCTCCACTTT. This gives the protein CASSLGTGRNSPLHF.

This chain links TRBV28 with TRBJ1-2; 8 bases are a match to TRBD1. V lost 5 bases, J lost 6 bases, and 11 bases stayed unmatched. In germline, CDR1 is MDHEN, CDR2 SYDVKM. The CDR3 has 15 residues. The CDR3 is CASSLLPETGDGYTF. DNA for the CDR3: TGTGCCAGCAGTCTCCTCCCGGAGACAGGGGATGGCTACACCTTC.

The chain employs TRBV29-1 and TRBJ2-1, with no clear D. The CDR3 is 14 residues long. V was shortened by 4 bases and J by 4 bases, with 14 bases between the two germline ends. The germline CDR1 and CDR2 sequences are SQVTM and ANQGSEA. CDR3 DNA: TGCAGCGTTGGAAAAGCGAGAGATTACAATGAGCAGTTCTTC. Translating it yields CSVGKARDYNEQFF.

This clone was picked up one time. This rearrangement joins TRBV29-1 to TRBJ2-3, with TRBD2 matching over 7 bases. V gave up 3 bases and J gave up 2 bases; unmatched junction bases: 8. The CDR3 sequence is 15 residues long. CDR1 and CDR2 from the germline V gene are SQVTM and ANQGSEA. CDR3 sequence (DNA): TGCAGCGTTGAGGGGCGGGGGAGCGTCACAGATACGCAGTATTTT. Translating gives CSVEGRGSVTDTQYF.

The rearrangement joins TRBV7-2 to TRBJ2-1; D might be TRBD2 (5 bases). Per germline, CDR1 SGHTA and CDR2 FQGNSA. This CDR3 contains 15 residues. Trimming took 3 bases from V and 3 from J, leaving 12 bases between them. CDR3 protein: CASSLGLGDYNEQFF. The CDR3 coding sequence is TGTGCCAGCAGCTTGGGCCTGGGAGACTACAATGAGCAGTTCTTC.

The chain links TRBV19 to TRBJ2-6; D is possibly TRBD1 (5 bases). This CDR3 has 15 amino acids. The germline gives CDR1 LNHDA, CDR2 SQIVND (reference sequence). Trimming pared 3 bases from V and 2 bases from J, leaving 8 bases between. CDR3 nucleotide sequence: TGTGCCAGTAGTATCCTGGACACTGGGGCCAACGTCCTGACTTTC. Residues: CASSILDTGANVLTF. Combining the CDR3 with reference TRBV19 and TRBJ2-6 gives the whole variable domain DGGITQSPKYLFRKEGQNVTLSCEQNLNHDAMYWYRQDPGQGLRLIYYSQIVNDFQKGDIAEGYSVSREKKESFPLTVTSAQKNPTAFYLCASSILDTGANVLTFGAGSRLTVL.

This chain joins TRBV13 and TRBJ2-7; 7 positions agree with TRBD2. Per germline, CDR1 PRHDT and CDR2 FYEKMQ (reference sequence). V shed 3 bases, J shed 6 bases, and the junction held 8 bases outside the gene matches. The CDR3 contains 14 residues. The CDR3 bases are TGTGCCAGCAGCTTCTTGTGGGAGGGTCGCGAGCAGTACTTC. It codes for CASSFLWEGREQYF.

The chain carries TRBV28 and TRBJ1-5; maybe TRBD1 (6 bases). This CDR3 is 16 amino acids long. V was pared by 3 bases and J by 6 bases, with 18 bases between. Germline-derived CDR1 and CDR2 are MDHEN and SYDVKM. The CDR3 spells CASSFPGGGGLQPQHF. CDR3 DNA sequence: TGTGCCAGCAGTTTTCCCGGCGGGGGGGGGCTTCAGCCCCAGCATTTT. The full variable domain, rest sourced from reference TRBV28 and TRBJ1-5, is DVKVTQSSRYLVKRTGEKVFLECVQDMDHENMFWYRQDPGLGLRLIYFSYDVKMKEKGDIPEGYSVSREKKERFSLILESASTNQTSMYLCASSFPGGGGLQPQHFGDGTRLSIL.

The chain joins TRBV6-5 to TRBJ2-1; no clear D gene. The V gene's germline CDR1 is MNHEY and CDR2 SVGAGI. V dropped 8 bases and J dropped 4 bases, with 9 bases sitting between them. The CDR3 runs to 12 residues. Written as DNA, the CDR3 is TGTGCCAGCGCGAGGCAATACAATGAGCAGTTCTTC. Residues: CASARQYNEQFF.

J is TRBJ2-7 and V is TRBV6-2 or TRBV6-3, with 9 bases fitting TRBD2. From germline, CDR1 is MNHEY and CDR2 SVGEGT. V trimming: 1 base; J trimming: 4 bases; junction bases outside the gene matches: 5. There are 15 residues in the CDR3. The CDR3 protein is CASSYYSGGRYEQYV. CDR3 sequence (DNA): TGTGCCAGCAGTTACTACAGCGGGGGGAGGTACGAGCAGTACGTC.

This clone came up once. This CDR3 is also generated by other DNA sequences in the sample. CDR3 in DNA: TGTGCCAGCAGTCTGACAGGGGTTGATTCTGGGGCCAACGTCCTGACTTTC. The encoded protein is CASSLTGVDSGANVLTF. The V gene is TRBV27, the J gene TRBJ2-6; 8 bases line up with TRBD1. The CDR3 is made up of 17 amino acids. Germline lookup yields CDR1 MNHEY and CDR2 SMNVEV (reference sequence). The ends lost 5 bases at V and 1 base at J; junction bases unmatched: 7. Variable domain in full (rest from reference TRBV27 and TRBJ2-6): EAQVTQNPRYLITVTGKKLTVTCSQNMNHEYMSWYRQDPGLGLRQIYYSMNVEVTDKGDVPEGYKVSRKEKRNFPLILESPSPNQTSLYFCASSLTGVDSGANVLTFGAGSRLTVL.

The chain recombines TRBV5-4 with TRBJ2-7, with TRBD2 matching over 11 bases. Germline V CDR1 and CDR2: SGHNT, YYREEE (reference sequence). V gave up 0 bases and J gave up 0 bases; unmatched junction bases: 2. This CDR3 has 16 amino acids. The chain's CDR3 is CASSLGGLAASYEQYF. The CDR3 DNA reads as TGTGCCAGCAGCTTGGGGGGACTAGCGGCCTCCTACGAGCAGTACTTC.